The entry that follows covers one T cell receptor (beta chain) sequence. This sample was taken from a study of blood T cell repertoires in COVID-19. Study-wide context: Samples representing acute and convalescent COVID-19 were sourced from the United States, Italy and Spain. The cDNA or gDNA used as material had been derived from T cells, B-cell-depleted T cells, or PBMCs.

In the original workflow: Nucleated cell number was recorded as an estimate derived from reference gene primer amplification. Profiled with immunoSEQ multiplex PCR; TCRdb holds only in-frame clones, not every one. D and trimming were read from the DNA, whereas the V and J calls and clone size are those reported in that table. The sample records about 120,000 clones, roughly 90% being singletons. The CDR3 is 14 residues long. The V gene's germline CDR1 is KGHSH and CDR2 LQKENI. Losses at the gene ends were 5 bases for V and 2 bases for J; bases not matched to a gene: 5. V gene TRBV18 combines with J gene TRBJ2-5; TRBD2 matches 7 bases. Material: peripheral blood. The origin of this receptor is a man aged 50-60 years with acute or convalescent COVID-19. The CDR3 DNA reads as TGTGCCAGCTCATCTAGCGGTCCACAAGAGACCCAGTACTTC. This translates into CASSSSGPQETQYF.